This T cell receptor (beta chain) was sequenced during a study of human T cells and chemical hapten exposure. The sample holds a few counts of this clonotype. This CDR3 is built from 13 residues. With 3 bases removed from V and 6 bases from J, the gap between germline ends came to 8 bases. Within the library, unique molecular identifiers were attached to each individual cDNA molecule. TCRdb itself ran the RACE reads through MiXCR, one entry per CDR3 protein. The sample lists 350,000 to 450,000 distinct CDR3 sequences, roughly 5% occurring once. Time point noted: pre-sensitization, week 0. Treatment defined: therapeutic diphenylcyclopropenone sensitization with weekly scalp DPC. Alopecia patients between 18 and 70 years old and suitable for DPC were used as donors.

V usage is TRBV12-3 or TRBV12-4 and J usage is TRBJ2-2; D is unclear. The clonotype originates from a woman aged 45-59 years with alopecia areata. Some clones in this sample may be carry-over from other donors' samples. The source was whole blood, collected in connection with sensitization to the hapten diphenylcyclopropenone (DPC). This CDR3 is CASSFLVSGELFF. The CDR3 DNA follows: TGTGCCAGCAGTTTCCTTGTGTCCGGGGAGCTGTTTTTT.